A selection of T cell receptor beta chains follows, all from one sample in a study of blood T cell repertoires in COVID-19. Assay: immunoSEQ multiplex PCR; the TCRdb copy retains only in-frame clones and omits some. This sample yields 150,000 to 200,000 clones, of which around 87% are seen a single time; around 2.3% belongs to the top ten. The specimen was PBMCs or T cells enriched from blood (not recorded which). These receptors were taken from a woman aged 25 to 39 who had recovered from COVID-19. CDR3s include the opening cysteine and the closing phenylalanine or tryptophan. The order of the fields is V gene, J gene, CDR3 protein.

V gene: TRBV7-2; J gene: TRBJ1-1; CDR3 protein: CASSLDIAGEGNTEAFF
V gene: TRBV6-2/TRBV6-3; J gene: TRBJ2-7; CDR3 protein: CASSDGTSGRSYEQYF
V gene: TRBV4-3; J gene: TRBJ1-2; CDR3 protein: CASSQVGGVNYGYTF
V gene: TRBV29-1; J gene: TRBJ1-1; CDR3 protein: CSGSGSDRGAFF
V gene: TRBV12-3/TRBV12-4; J gene: TRBJ2-7; CDR3 protein: CASSLYYYEQYF
V gene: TRBV19; J gene: TRBJ1-2; CDR3 protein: CASTTTGRGEDGYTF
V gene: TRBV11-2; J gene: TRBJ1-1; CDR3 protein: CASRLGTGLNTEAFF
V gene: TRBV6-2/TRBV6-3; J gene: TRBJ1-3; CDR3 protein: CASSSPEGAGNTIYF
V gene: TRBV3-1/TRBV3-2; J gene: TRBJ2-3; CDR3 protein: CASSQDYSTDTQYF
V gene: TRBV2; J gene: TRBJ2-3; CDR3 protein: CASTLTSGGSTDTQYF
V gene: TRBV9; J gene: TRBJ1-2; CDR3 protein: CASSVGEGGQGEYGYTF
V gene: TRBV18; J gene: TRBJ1-1; CDR3 protein: CASSPDRKNTEAFF
V gene: TRBV7-9; J gene: TRBJ1-5; CDR3 protein: CASSGSRDRGLGSNQPQHF
V gene: TRBV24-1; J gene: TRBJ2-3; CDR3 protein: CATKTGVGDTQYF
V gene: TRBV28; J gene: TRBJ2-1; CDR3 protein: CASSPTRGTSEYNEQFF
V gene: TRBV2; J gene: TRBJ2-1; CDR3 protein: CASRVVAGANNEQFF
V gene: TRBV28; J gene: TRBJ1-1; CDR3 protein: CASSLPGSTEAFF
V gene: TRBV30; J gene: TRBJ1-1; CDR3 protein: CAWSPQNREGVTEAFF
V gene: TRBV6-5; J gene: TRBJ1-1; CDR3 protein: CASSPDRLDTEAFF
V gene: TRBV9; J gene: TRBJ2-2; CDR3 protein: CASSVSGTRAGELFF
V gene: TRBV6-4; J gene: TRBJ2-3; CDR3 protein: CASSRTSGGTDTQYF
V gene: TRBV18; J gene: TRBJ2-6; CDR3 protein: CASSPWQGGSGANVLTF
V gene: TRBV11-2; J gene: TRBJ2-1; CDR3 protein: CASRQGSGNEQFF
V gene: TRBV5-8; J gene: TRBJ1-2; CDR3 protein: CASSLEAGARGHGYTF
V gene: TRBV9; J gene: TRBJ1-6; CDR3 protein: CASSPDRVKDSPLHF
V gene: TRBV4-2; J gene: TRBJ1-2; CDR3 protein: CASSHPQDTYGYTF
V gene: TRBV6-2/TRBV6-3; J gene: TRBJ2-4; CDR3 protein: CASSYGLRDREYIQYF
V gene: TRBV7-9; J gene: TRBJ2-3; CDR3 protein: CASSSPGSGVRTDTQYF
V gene: TRBV25-1; J gene: TRBJ1-1; CDR3 protein: CASSDTGDTEAFF
V gene: TRBV11-3; J gene: TRBJ2-5; CDR3 protein: CASSLDPTGLETQYF
V gene: TRBV9; J gene: TRBJ1-2; CDR3 protein: CASSVHTADSVYGYTF
V gene: TRBV3-1/TRBV3-2; J gene: TRBJ1-3; CDR3 protein: CASSLPGQLSGNTIYF
V gene: TRBV27; J gene: TRBJ2-3; CDR3 protein: CASSLIPGGSGDTQYF
V gene: TRBV13; J gene: TRBJ2-2; CDR3 protein: CASSSHLDRGPNTGELFF
V gene: TRBV5-1; J gene: TRBJ1-4; CDR3 protein: CASSWGLATNEKLFF
V gene: TRBV7-8; J gene: TRBJ1-1; CDR3 protein: CASSSGLTGGLTEAFF
V gene: TRBV19; J gene: TRBJ2-1; CDR3 protein: CASSIPEEQFF
V gene: TRBV7-2; J gene: TRBJ1-4; CDR3 protein: CASSSRVATNEKLFF
V gene: TRBV2; J gene: TRBJ1-1; CDR3 protein: CASRVDTNTEAFF
V gene: TRBV9; J gene: TRBJ2-7; CDR3 protein: CASSVQPGLAYEQYF
V gene: TRBV12-5; J gene: TRBJ1-1; CDR3 protein: CASGLTTTRRHSEAFF
V gene: TRBV7-2; J gene: TRBJ2-5; CDR3 protein: CASTLAGQETQYF
V gene: TRBV5-1; J gene: TRBJ2-1; CDR3 protein: CASSLVFDPGLNNEQFF